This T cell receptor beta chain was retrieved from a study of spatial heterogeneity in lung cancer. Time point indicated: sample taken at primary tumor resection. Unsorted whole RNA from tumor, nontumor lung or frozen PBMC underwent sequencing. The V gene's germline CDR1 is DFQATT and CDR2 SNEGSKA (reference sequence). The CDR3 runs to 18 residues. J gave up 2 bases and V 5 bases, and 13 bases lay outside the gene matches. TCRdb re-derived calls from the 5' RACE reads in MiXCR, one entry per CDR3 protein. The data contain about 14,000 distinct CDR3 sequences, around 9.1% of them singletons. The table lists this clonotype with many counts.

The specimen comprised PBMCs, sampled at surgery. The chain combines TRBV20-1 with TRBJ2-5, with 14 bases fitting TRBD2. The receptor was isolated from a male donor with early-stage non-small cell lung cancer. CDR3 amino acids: CSAERPGLAGAIQETQYF. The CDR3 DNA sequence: TGCAGTGCTGAGCGACCGGGACTAGCGGGGGCAATTCAAGAGACCCAGTACTTC.